These 22 T cell receptor beta chains were all obtained from the same sample, sequenced in a study of Graves' ophthalmopathy and Graves' hyperthyroidism. CDR3 regions of TCR beta were amplified from RNA transcripts. HTBI-primed RT-PCR formed the first round, and a multiplex PCR formed the second. One entry per CDR3 protein, called by TCRdb with MiXCR from the multiplex PCR reads. This table holds some 370,000 distinct CDR3 sequences, 17% found once. The source material was peripheral blood. The receptor source for this set is an adult woman with stable Graves' hyperthyroidism.

Many counts were recorded for this clonotype. This chain links TRBV9 with TRBJ2-2; D is unclear. CDR3 length: 15 residues. With 0 bases removed from V and 1 base from J, the gap between germline ends came to 7 bases. Germline values: CDR1 SGDLS, CDR2 YYNGEE. CDR3 DNA: TGTGCCAGCAGCGTAGCGCCCTTGAACACCGGGGAGCTGTTTTTT. Amino acids: CASSVAPLNTGELFF.

This clonotype was seen ten or more times. CDR3 in amino acids: CAWSAQPGQEQYF. Here the CDR3 DNA reads TGTGCCTGGAGTGCGCAACCGGGACAGGAGCAGTACTTC. The J gene is TRBJ2-7, the V gene TRBV30; 7 positions agree with TRBD1. Germline V gives CDR1 GTSNPN, CDR2 SVGIG (reference sequence). The trim removed 1 base at V and 7 bases at J, leaving 7 bases unmatched. The CDR3 covers 13 residues.

This clonotype was seen at least ten times. This chain joins TRBV12-3 or TRBV12-4 and TRBJ2-7, with a weak D call TRBD1 (5 bases). The CDR3 is 14 amino acids. Deletions cut 3 bases from V and 2 bases from J, with 11 bases between. The CDR3 region is CASSFEDKAYEQYF. In DNA form, the CDR3 reads TGTGCCAGCAGTTTCGAGGACAAAGCCTACGAGCAGTACTTC.

A note on this clonotype: The missing conserved phenylalanine or tryptophan at the end of this CDR3 makes a read error likely. It is unclear where the CDR3 begins or ends on the DNA, so no DNA is shown, and the CDR3 is as TCRdb lists it. The chain joins TRBV6-1 to TRBJ2-2. Germline-derived CDR1 and CDR2 are MNHNS and SASEGT. Ends included, the CDR3 has 13 residues. CDR3: CASSEVGTGELVC.

This clonotype has a count of ten or more. The V and J genes are TRBV30 and TRBJ1-1, with D unresolved. This CDR3 is 12 amino acids long. The ends were cut back, 4 bases at V and 5 bases at J, with 11 bases in the middle. Germline CDR1 and CDR2: GTSNPN and SVGIG (reference sequence). The CDR3 is CAWTETDTEAFF. DNA of the CDR3: TGTGCCTGGACGGAGACCGATACTGAAGCTTTCTTT.

This clonotype occurred many times. The CDR3 sequence: CASSLGSGLVYEQYF. The DNA of the CDR3 is TGTGCCAGCTCCTTGGGCTCGGGACTAGTCTACGAGCAGTACTTC. The chain couples TRBV7-6 to TRBJ2-7, with 8 bases aligning to TRBD2. Trimming removed 8 bases from V and 3 bases from J; junction bases left unmatched: 12. CDR1 and CDR2 (germline): SGHVS, FNYEAQ. The CDR3 totals 15 residues.

There are many counts of this clonotype. The chain uses TRBV13 and TRBJ2-4; TRBD2 aligns across 7 bases. Germline CDR1 is PRHDT and CDR2 is FYEKMQ (reference sequence). This CDR3 contains 13 residues. V lost 4 bases to trimming and J lost 7 bases; unmatched junction nucleotides: 4. The CDR3, as DNA: TGTGCCAGCAGCTCCTCTAGCGGTAACATTCAGTACTTC. This gives the protein CASSSSSGNIQYF.

Worth noting for this clonotype: Being one base from a much bigger clone, this may be a read error. The J gene is TRBJ2-5, the V gene TRBV6-5, with TRBD1 identical over 7 bases. The CDR3 length is 14 residues. The germline CDR1 and CDR2 sequences are MNHEY and SVGAGI. CDR3 bases: TGTGCCAGCAGTTACTCGGGACAGCAAGAGACCAAGTACTTC. This translates into CASSYSGQQETKYF.

This clonotype appeared many times. This sequence joins TRBV6-1 and TRBJ1-1; weak D call: TRBD1 (6 bases). The CDR3 length is 15 residues. Trimming shortened V by 7 bases and J by 4 bases, and 19 bases separated the two germline ends. CDR1 and CDR2 from the germline V gene are MNHNS and SASEGT. The CDR3 sequence: CASNTYLGGATEAFF. CDR3 in DNA: TGTGCCAGCAATACCTATTTGGGGGGGGCCACTGAAGCTTTCTTT.

This clonotype was recorded at least ten times. The chain employs TRBV7-6 and TRBJ2-5; 9 bases map to TRBD2. Trimming removed 4 bases from V and 5 bases from J; junction bases left unmatched: 8. The germline gives CDR1 SGHVS, CDR2 FNYEAQ. The CDR3 has 15 residues. As DNA, the CDR3 is TGTGCCAGCAGCTACCCCGGGACTAGCATGGAGACCCAGTACTTC. Translated, it gives CASSYPGTSMETQYF.

With regard to this clonotype: This could be a read error, since a much larger clone is one nucleotide away. The chain is built from TRBV29-1 and TRBJ1-1; the D is unclear. Germline values: CDR1 SQVTM, CDR2 ANQGSEA. The CDR3 spans 11 residues. The DNA for the CDR3 is TGCAGCGGTCAGGTGAACACTGGAGCTTTCTTT. Translated: CSGQVNTGAFF. The full variable domain, with the rest looked up from reference TRBV29-1 and TRBJ1-1, is SAVISQKPSRDICQRGTSLTIQCQVDSQVTMMFWYRQQPGQSLTLIATANQGSEATYESGFVIDKFPISRPNLTFSTLTVSNMSPEDSSIYLCSGQVNTGAFFGQGTRLTVV.

This clonotype appeared many times. The V and J genes are TRBV13 and TRBJ2-7, with 7 bases matching TRBD2. The germline V gene encodes CDR1 PRHDT and CDR2 FYEKMQ (reference sequence). V was clipped by 3 bases and J by 7 bases; unmatched bases: 9. The CDR3 runs to 14 residues. CDR3 loop: CASSFAGAGGEQYF. CDR3 DNA: TGTGCCAGCAGCTTCGCGGGAGCAGGTGGGGAGCAGTACTTC.

This chain joins TRBV28 and TRBJ1-1; the D is unclear. The CDR3 has 14 residues. Looked up from germline, CDR1 is MDHEN and CDR2 is SYDVKM. The CDR3 DNA sequence: TGTGTCATCCAGAGTCTCGTAGGAGGCACTGAAGCTTTCTTT. It codes for CVIQSLVGGTEAFF.

V usage is TRBV5-1 and J usage is TRBJ1-1; no clear D. This CDR3 contains 13 residues. V was shortened by 7 bases and J by 2 bases, with 12 bases between the two germline ends. Germline CDR1 is SGHRS and CDR2 is YFSETQ. CDR3 bases: TGCGCCAGCCGCCAGGATCCAAACACTGAAGCTTTCTTT. Translating it yields CASRQDPNTEAFF.

This clonotype has only a few counts. This chain links TRBV20-1 with TRBJ1-1, with TRBD1 as a possible D gene (6 bases). Germline CDR1 reads DFQATT; CDR2 reads SNEGSKA (reference sequence). The CDR3 is made up of 14 amino acids. Trimming shortened V by 4 bases and J by 4 bases, and 16 bases separated the two germline ends. The CDR3 spells CSATDGGAGTEAFF. In nucleotides, the CDR3 is TGCAGTGCTACCGATGGGGGGGCAGGCACTGAAGCTTTCTTT.

This clonotype was detected a few times. The chain is built from TRBV11-2 and TRBJ2-5; 9 nucleotides line up with TRBD1. The trim removed 6 bases at V and 3 bases at J, leaving 17 bases unmatched. Per the germline V gene, CDR1 is SGHAT and CDR2 is FQNNGV. CDR3 length: 18 amino acids. The CDR3: CASSPVPGNRGQKETQYF. In nucleotides, the CDR3 is TGTGCCAGCAGTCCCGTACCCGGAAACAGGGGGCAAAAAGAGACCCAGTACTTC.

The table lists this clonotype with many counts. V gene TRBV6-1 combines with J gene TRBJ2-7, with no clear D. Trimming shortened V by 6 bases and J by 0 bases, and 12 bases separated the two germline ends. The germline CDR1 and CDR2 sequences are MNHNS and SASEGT. The CDR3 is made up of 14 amino acids. The DNA for the CDR3 is TGTGCCAGCAGGGTAGGACGGTCCTCCTACGAGCAGTACTTC. It yields the protein CASRVGRSSYEQYF.

For this clonotype: This sequence may be a read error, since a much larger clone differs from it by one base. This chain connects TRBV6-5 to TRBJ2-7; the match to TRBD1 covers 8 bases. The germline V gene encodes CDR1 MNHEY and CDR2 SVGAGI. Germline trimming cut 6 bases from V and 3 bases from J; bases unmatched to any gene: 4. The CDR3 totals 13 residues. The CDR3 DNA follows: TGTGCCAGCAGCTATACAGGGGGCTACGAGCAGTACTTC. Translating it yields CASSYTGGYEQYF.

This clonotype was observed a few times. CDR3 amino acids: CSVAPGLHTSYEQYF. In DNA, the CDR3 is TGCAGCGTGGCCCCCGGACTCCACACCTCCTACGAGCAGTACTTC. The chain is built from TRBV29-1 and TRBJ2-7, with D possibly TRBD2 on 5 matching bases. The germline V and J ends were trimmed by 6 bases and 0 bases, with 18 bases remaining between them. The CDR3 has 15 residues. Per the germline V gene, CDR1 is SQVTM and CDR2 is ANQGSEA.

This clonotype was found many times. The rearrangement uses TRBV15 and TRBJ2-4; no firm D call. Germline CDR1 and CDR2: LNHNV and YYDKDF (reference sequence). V shed 1 base and J shed 0 bases, with 13 bases lying between them. This CDR3 comprises 17 residues. CDR3: CATSRVRTVIAKNIQYF. The CDR3 coding sequence is TGTGCCACCAGCAGAGTAAGGACCGTTATAGCCAAAAACATTCAGTACTTC.

The gene calls are TRBV6-1 and TRBJ1-5; possibly TRBD1 for D (6 bases). The V and J ends lost 6 bases and 0 bases respectively, with 15 bases between them. This CDR3 region has 16 residues. Looked up from germline, CDR1 is MNHNS and CDR2 is SASEGT. CDR3 amino acids: CASRAPGQPSNQPQHF. The CDR3 nucleotides read TGTGCCAGCAGAGCCCCGGGACAACCTAGCAATCAGCCCCAGCATTTT.

This clonotype was detected many times. CDR3 bases: TGTGCCAGCAGTTTAGGTTGGGGGAGCATCCTCTACGAGCAGTACTTC. Translation: CASSLGWGSILYEQYF. The rearrangement uses TRBV12-3 or TRBV12-4 and TRBJ2-7; D tentatively fits TRBD1 or TRBD2 (5 bases each). There are 16 residues in the CDR3. Trimming took off 1 base at V and 3 bases at J, with 16 bases between the two ends.